This section outlines one T cell receptor (beta chain) sequence together with its context. It was healthy bone marrow donors who served as donors. V trimming: 3 bases; J trimming: 8 bases; junction bases outside the gene matches: 8. The CDR3 loop spans 15 amino acids. Germline V CDR1 and CDR2: MGHDK, SYGVNS. This sample is drawn from a study of cytomegalovirus exposure and HLA in healthy donors. Primers for the PCR totalled 60 Vbeta and 13 Jbeta. Sequencing was performed with immunoSEQ multiplex PCR; in TCRdb, only in-frame clones are kept and a portion is missing. The top ten hold roughly 0.4% of the sample, which has around 210,000 clones, about 76% seen once.

The clonotype was recovered from a male donor in good health and CMV-seropositive. This rearrangement joins TRBV25-1 to TRBJ2-1, with 9 positions matching TRBD1. The material sequenced was PBMCs. The CDR3, as DNA: TGTGCCAGCAGTGATTCCGACAGGGGGGTGGATGAGCAGTTCTTC. This encodes CASSDSDRGVDEQFF.